This T cell receptor beta chain was observed in a study of T cell repertoires in cytomegalovirus infection. Across the study: Recently identified HLA-C-restricted CMV epitopes and well-studied HLA-B-restricted CMV epitopes were used by the study.

This clonotype was counted many times. Its antigen is unidentified. The CDR3 sequence is 13 residues long. The V and J ends lost 4 bases and 2 bases respectively, with 7 bases between them. TCRdb re-called the reads with MiXCR, one entry per CDR3 protein. The table shows nearly 700,000 distinct CDR3 sequences, with around a third occurring only once. The receptor was derived from a human donor in good health (CMV status not recorded). Some clones in this sample may be carry-over from other donors' samples. The input for sequencing was cultured PBMCs, taken from culture after CMV antigen stimulation. The rearrangement links TRBV12-3 or TRBV12-4 to TRBJ2-3; D is ambiguous. CDR3 coding DNA: TGTGCCAGCAGTTCCCGCCCCACAGATACGCAGTATTTT. Translating it yields CASSSRPTDTQYF.